These 28 T cell receptor beta chains originate from one sample sequenced in a study of identical twins. TCRdb re-analysed the 5' RACE reads in MiXCR, keeping a single row per CDR3 protein. The sample consists of 500,000 to 550,000 distinct CDR3 sequences, more than 20% of them appearing once. The sample was also linked to a second study, of yellow fever vaccine responses in identical twins.

Material: CD4+ T cells sorted from blood. The receptors come from a woman aged 18-35 years in good health.

This clonotype showed up just a few times. V and J are TRBV12-3 or TRBV12-4 and TRBJ2-1; 7 positions match TRBD1. This CDR3 is built from 13 residues. The trim removed 5 bases at V and 14 bases at J, leaving 12 bases unmatched. The CDR3 nucleotides are TGTGCCAGCAGTCTTGGGACAGACTTTATCAAGTTCTTC. Amino acid sequence: CASSLGTDFIKFF.

This clonotype was seen at least ten times. V usage is TRBV10-3 and J usage is TRBJ1-4; TRBD1 agrees at 8 bases. The CDR3 covers 15 residues. After removal of 3 bases from V and 7 bases from J, the junction contained 7 bases not matched to a gene. Germline loops: CDR1 ENHRY, CDR2 SYGVKD. The CDR3 DNA follows: TGTGCCATCAGTGACCCAGGGGGCCTCAGTGAAAAACTGTTTTTT. It yields the protein CAISDPGGLSEKLFF.

In this sample, this clonotype turned up a few times. The V and J genes are TRBV7-8 and TRBJ2-2; D is unclear. CDR1 is SGHVS, CDR2 FQNEAQ, per germline. This CDR3 is built from 12 residues. The ends were cut back, 4 bases at V and 8 bases at J, with 8 bases in the middle. The CDR3, as DNA: TGTGCCAGCAGCTCCGTCTTGGGGGAGCTGTTTTTT. Its translation: CASSSVLGELFF.

This clonotype has only a few counts. J is TRBJ2-3 and V is TRBV15, with TRBD2 matching 9 bases. Germline values: CDR1 LNHNV, CDR2 YYDKDF (reference sequence). CDR3 length: 15 residues. V shed 4 bases and J 4 bases; nucleotides not matched to a gene: 6. CDR3 DNA: TGTGCCACCAGCAATTCGGCGGGGGGGCCAGATACGCAGTATTTT. Translating gives CATSNSAGGPDTQYF.

The chain uses TRBV5-5 and TRBJ2-7; 7 positions agree with TRBD2. V lost 0 bases and J lost 3; bases outside the gene matches: 3. The germline gives CDR1 SGHKS, CDR2 YYEKEE (reference sequence). CDR3 length equals 14 residues. CDR3 sequence: CASSLVGDYYEQYF. CDR3 coding DNA: TGTGCCAGCAGCTTGGTGGGGGACTACTACGAGCAGTACTTC.

This clonotype was seen a handful of times. The chain recombines TRBV24-1 with TRBJ2-5; possibly TRBD2 for D (6 bases). Deletions cut 4 bases from V and 5 bases from J, with 10 bases between. The CDR3 sequence is 13 residues long. Germline CDR1 reads KGHDR; CDR2 reads SFDVKD. The DNA of the CDR3 is TGTGCCACCAGTGAACCGGGAGAGGAGACCCAGTACTTC. The encoded protein is CATSEPGEETQYF.

The chain is built from TRBV19 and TRBJ2-3; 7 positions match TRBD1. J gave up 0 bases and V 8 bases, and 5 bases lay outside the gene matches. CDR3 size: 14 residues. Germline CDR1 and CDR2: LNHDA and SQIVND (reference sequence). The CDR3 coding sequence is TGTGCCAGTGCCGGGACAGTTAGCACAGATACGCAGTATTTT. It yields the protein CASAGTVSTDTQYF.

This clonotype was observed a few times. The chain employs TRBV5-6 and TRBJ1-1, with 7 bases that match TRBD1. The J segment lost 0 bases and the V segment lost 4 bases, leaving 3 bases of the junction unmatched. Germline CDR1 reads SGHDT; CDR2 reads YYEEEE. The CDR3 consists of 14 residues. For the CDR3, the DNA is TGTGCCAGCAGCGGGGGACAGCTGAACACTGAAGCTTTCTTT. This sequence encodes CASSGGQLNTEAFF.

The genes are TRBV20-1 and TRBJ2-1; TRBD1 matches at 10 bases. Germline assignment: CDR1 DFQATT and CDR2 SNEGSKA (reference sequence). The CDR3 sequence is 15 residues long. Trimming at V came to 3 bases and at J to 3 bases, leaving 5 bases not matched to a gene. The CDR3 nucleotides are TGCAGTGCTAGTTTAGGGGACAGGGGCTACAATGAGCAGTTCTTC. Protein sequence: CSASLGDRGYNEQFF.

This clonotype occurred a few times. This chain joins TRBV12-3 or TRBV12-4 and TRBJ2-7, with a weak D call TRBD1 (6 bases). Trimming shortened V by 6 bases and J by 8 bases, and 17 bases separated the two germline ends. This CDR3 comprises 13 residues. CDR3 in DNA: TGTGCCAGCAGCTTACAGGGCGGGTATCAGCAGTACTTC. Encoded protein: CASSLQGGYQQYF.

The chain links TRBV24-1 to TRBJ2-1; D is perhaps TRBD1 (5 bases). Trimming shortened V by 5 bases and J by 13 bases, and 11 bases separated the two germline ends. The CDR3 has 11 amino acids. Germline V lookup: CDR1 KGHDR, CDR2 SFDVKD. In DNA form, the CDR3 reads TGTGCCACCAGTGTTCAGGGTATACAGTTCTTC. The encoded protein is CATSVQGIQFF.

This chain joins TRBV6-1 and TRBJ2-3; D may be TRBD1 or TRBD2 (5 bases each). Germline CDR1 MNHNS, CDR2 SASEGT. V was cut by 8 bases and J by 3 bases, with 15 bases left in between. The CDR3 spans 14 residues. CDR3 sequence: CASGGIWGTDTQYF. The CDR3 nucleotides read TGTGCCAGCGGGGGTATATGGGGAACAGATACGCAGTATTTT.

This chain links TRBV12-3 or TRBV12-4 with TRBJ2-4; possibly TRBD1 or TRBD2 for D (6 bases each). The CDR3 contains 15 residues. V lost 1 base to trimming and J lost 2 bases, with 9 bases between them. CDR3 residues: CASSLGGASKNIQYF. The CDR3 DNA reads TGTGCCAGCAGTTTAGGGGGGGCGTCCAAAAACATTCAGTACTTC.

This clonotype came up a few times. The chain has TRBV7-6 and TRBJ2-1; TRBD2 is a possible D gene (6 bases). The CDR3 runs 15 residues. Germline V gives CDR1 SGHVS, CDR2 FNYEAQ. Deletions cut 1 base from V and 5 bases from J, with 12 bases between. The chain's CDR3 is CASSLVGTPDNEQFF. The CDR3 nucleotides are TGTGCCAGCAGCTTAGTTGGGACTCCAGACAATGAGCAGTTCTTC.

The rearrangement joins TRBV12-3 or TRBV12-4 to TRBJ2-2; 7 nucleotides agree with TRBD1. The CDR3 is made up of 15 amino acids. V lost 6 bases and J lost 0; bases outside the gene matches: 4. CDR3 loop: CASSMGQTNTGELFF. CDR3 in DNA: TGTGCCAGCAGCATGGGACAGACGAACACCGGGGAGCTGTTTTTT.

This clonotype turned up a few times. This chain connects TRBV28 to TRBJ2-7, with D possibly being TRBD1 (6 bases). V lost 3 bases and J 7 bases, leaving 10 bases between the germline ends. Germline V gene sequence: CDR1 MDHEN, CDR2 SYDVKM. CDR3 length equals 12 residues. The CDR3, as DNA: TGTGCCAGCAGTTTCAGGGGACCAGAGCAGTACTTC. This gives the protein CASSFRGPEQYF.

The genes are TRBV7-9 and TRBJ2-1; 8 bases are a match to TRBD2. V shed 8 bases, J shed 4 bases, and the junction held 10 bases outside the gene matches. Germline V gene sequence: CDR1 SEHNR, CDR2 FQNEAQ (reference sequence). CDR3 length: 15 residues. The CDR3: CASRPTSGQYNEQFF. CDR3 DNA: TGTGCCAGCCGGCCCACTAGCGGTCAGTACAATGAGCAGTTCTTC.

This clonotype appeared a few times. The rearrangement links TRBV12-3 or TRBV12-4 to TRBJ1-1; D uncertain. The CDR3 contains 12 residues. V lost 7 bases and J lost 0, with 6 bases in between. Here the CDR3 reads CASNYLNTEAFF. CDR3 coding DNA: TGTGCCAGCAACTATTTGAACACTGAAGCTTTCTTT.

The CDR3 DNA sequence: TGTGCCAGCAGCTTAGTAGTGGGGGTTGGCGGGTCACCCCTCCACTTT. Amino acids: CASSLVVGVGGSPLHF. The chain is built from TRBV7-2 and TRBJ1-6; TRBD1 is a possible D gene (5 bases). V was cut by 1 base and J by 10 bases, with 17 bases left in between. The CDR3 has 16 residues. The V gene's germline CDR1 is SGHTA and CDR2 FQGNSA.

This clonotype was detected a few times. The rearrangement links TRBV29-1 to TRBJ2-2, with 10 bases identical to TRBD2. The V segment lost 6 bases and the J segment 6 bases; nucleotides outside the gene matches: 10. The germline CDR1 and CDR2 sequences are SQVTM and ANQGSEA. The CDR3 runs to 15 residues. Here the CDR3 reads CSVHRLAGGPGELFF. DNA of the CDR3: TGCAGCGTCCACCGGTTAGCGGGAGGACCCGGGGAGCTGTTTTTT.

The gene calls are TRBV7-2 and TRBJ2-5; TRBD2 agrees at 11 bases. The CDR3 is 16 amino acids. Germline values: CDR1 SGHTA, CDR2 FQGNSA. Losses at the gene ends were 7 bases for V and 2 bases for J; bases not matched to a gene: 9. The CDR3 region has the DNA TGTGCCAGCACCCTAGCGACTAGCGGGAAACAAGAGACCCAGTACTTC. It is translated as CASTLATSGKQETQYF.

This clonotype was picked up a small number of times. The V gene is TRBV28, the J gene TRBJ2-4, with D tentatively TRBD2 (6 bases). Germline CDR1 is MDHEN and CDR2 is SYDVKM. The CDR3 spans 18 residues. V gave up 6 bases and J gave up 0 bases, with 21 bases separating them. CDR3 coding DNA: TGTGCCAGCAGGCCCGGGGGACCTCCAGGCCTAGCCAAAAACATTCAGTACTTC. Its protein is CASRPGGPPGLAKNIQYF.

This clonotype was detected only a few times. The gene calls are TRBV7-9 and TRBJ1-2, with D unclear. CDR3 length equals 14 residues. Trimming pared 0 bases from V and 1 base from J, leaving 6 bases between. Germline V gene sequence: CDR1 SEHNR, CDR2 FQNEAQ (reference sequence). This CDR3 reads CASSLAASNYGYTF. Written as DNA, the CDR3 is TGTGCCAGCAGCTTAGCGGCAAGTAACTATGGCTACACCTTC.

In regard to this clonotype: A much bigger clone sits one base away, suggesting this may be a read error. This sequence joins TRBV20-1 and TRBJ2-1, with 9 bases lining up with TRBD1. The germline V gene encodes CDR1 DFQATT and CDR2 SNEGSKA (reference sequence). V gave up 6 bases and J gave up 4 bases; unmatched junction bases: 4. The CDR3 is 13 amino acids. This chain's CDR3 is CSAQDRGYNEQFF. The CDR3 DNA is TGCAGTGCCCAGGACAGGGGATACAATGAGCAGTTCTTC.

This clonotype was picked up a small number of times. This chain uses TRBV28 with TRBJ2-7; perhaps TRBD1 as D (6 bases). The CDR3 has 15 residues. With 4 bases removed from V and 5 bases from J, the gap between germline ends came to 18 bases. Germline V gene sequence: CDR1 MDHEN, CDR2 SYDVKM. As DNA, the CDR3 is TGTGCCAGCAGTTCCGCCGGGACAAAGGTGGACGAGCAGTACTTC. It codes for CASSSAGTKVDEQYF.

This chain connects TRBV7-9 to TRBJ1-4; unclear D gene. Germline V CDR1 and CDR2: SEHNR, FQNEAQ (reference sequence). V lost 5 bases and J lost 4, with 14 bases in between. The CDR3 sequence is 15 residues long. CDR3 amino acids: CASSRSVWGNEKLFF. For the CDR3, the DNA is TGTGCCAGCAGCCGCTCGGTGTGGGGTAATGAAAAACTGTTTTTT.

This chain joins TRBV12-3 or TRBV12-4 and TRBJ2-2; 12 bases line up with TRBD1. Trimming took 1 base from V and 8 from J; bases not matched to a gene: 8. The CDR3 is 17 residues long. The CDR3 protein is CASSLVGTGGMSGELFF. CDR3 bases: TGTGCCAGCAGTTTAGTGGGGACAGGGGGCATGTCGGGGGAGCTGTTTTTT.

V and J are TRBV12-3 or TRBV12-4 and TRBJ2-1; D is perhaps TRBD1 (5 bases). V shed 6 bases and J shed 3 bases, with 9 bases lying between them. The length of the CDR3 is 13 residues. The CDR3 region has the DNA TGTGCCAGCAGGGGGCTCGTCTACAATGAGCAGTTCTTC. It yields the protein CASRGLVYNEQFF.